This T cell receptor (beta chain) was obtained from a study of shared clonotypes between healthy human individuals. Study-wide context: Each donor had three CD4 naive, three CD4 memory, two CD8 naive and one CD8 memory plate.

There were no recent acute infections or vaccinations among the donors, who were healthy HIV-negative adults. In the CD4+ fraction, cells were divided into CD45RA+ naive and CD45RA-negative memory subsets. As processed by the authors: Filtering differed since immunoSEQ provided only junctions, with no quality scores. Clones were sequenced by immunoSEQ multiplex PCR, and TCRdb holds only the in-frame ones, with some missing. The V and J calls and clone size are taken from that table; D and trimming were inferred from the DNA. The sample has about 770,000 clones, 72% seen once. The sequenced sample was memory CD4+ T cells sorted from blood. Stated subset: CD45RA-negative fraction. The sequence was obtained from a woman in her twenties or thirties in good health.

CDR3 nucleotide sequence: TGTGCCAGCAGCCCTTGGAACGAGCAGTACTTC. Protein sequence: CASSPWNEQYF. The chain employs TRBV11-2 and TRBJ2-7; D is ambiguous. The CDR3 sequence is 11 residues long. V was cut by 5 bases and J by 5 bases, with 7 bases left in between. The germline CDR1 and CDR2 sequences are SGHAT and FQNNGV. Using reference TRBV11-2 and TRBJ2-7 for the parts outside the CDR3, the full variable domain is EAGVAQSPRYKIIEKRQSVAFWCNPISGHATLYWYQQILGQGPKLLIQFQNNGVVDDSQLPKDRFSAERLKGVDSTLKIQPAKLEDSAVYLCASSPWNEQYFGPGTRLTVT.